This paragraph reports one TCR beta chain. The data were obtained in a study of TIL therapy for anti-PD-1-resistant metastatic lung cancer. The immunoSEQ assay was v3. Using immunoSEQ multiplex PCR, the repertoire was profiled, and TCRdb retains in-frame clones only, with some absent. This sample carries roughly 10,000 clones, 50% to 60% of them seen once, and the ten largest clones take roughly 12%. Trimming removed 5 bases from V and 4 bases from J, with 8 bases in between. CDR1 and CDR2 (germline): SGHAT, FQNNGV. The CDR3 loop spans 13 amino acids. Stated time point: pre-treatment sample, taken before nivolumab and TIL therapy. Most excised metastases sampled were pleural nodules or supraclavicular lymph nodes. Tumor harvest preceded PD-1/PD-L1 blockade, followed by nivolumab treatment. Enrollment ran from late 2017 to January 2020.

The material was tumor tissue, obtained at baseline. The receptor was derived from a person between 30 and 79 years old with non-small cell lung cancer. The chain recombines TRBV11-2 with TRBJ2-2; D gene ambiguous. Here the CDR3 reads CASSLWGTGELFF. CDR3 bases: TGTGCCAGCAGCCTCTGGGGCACCGGGGAGCTGTTTTTT.